This T cell receptor (beta chain) stems from a study of cytomegalovirus exposure and HLA in healthy donors (dated by TCRdb to about 2017). With respect to the entire study: In an earlier analysis of about 560 of the donors, around 290 Gb of sequence data and some 100 million unique TCR beta sequences from 150 million to 200 million T cells were reported. Four to six DR-DQ haplotypes were handled as single units for association and clustering, since linkage in the cohort was strong. The genetic ancestry cluster associated with self-reported Caucasian donors included about four fifths of the roughly 390 genotyped donors. The later analysis used no new phenotypic data to find candidate immune exposures, relying instead on TCR beta sequences and their occurrence across donors. HLA typing included class I and class II loci at four-digit resolution. Using immunosequencing, the study profiled T cell repertoires from 640 or so subjects and related those repertoires to cytomegalovirus serostatus. In a later analysis, previously published TCR beta repertoires from several hundred donors were re-analyzed and high-resolution HLA genotyping was added so that TCR occurrence patterns could be studied. In addition to the first cohort of 666 subjects, a separate validation cohort of 130 or so different subjects was used. To predict cytomegalovirus infection status, the study combined high-throughput TCR immunosequencing, statistical association of individual TCRs with disease status, and machine learning. The number of typed donors differed by locus: about 620-630 for A, B, C, DRB1 and DQB1; approximately 520 for DQA1; approximately 610 for DPA1; and about 450 for DPB1. Among almost 400 genotyped donors of the cohort, an average of around 240,000 unique TCR beta nucleotide sequences were sequenced per donor, approximately 20% of them non-productive. All discovery cohort repertoires had been generated on a single sequencing platform. Roughly 290 gigabases of sequencing data and roughly 80 million unique TCR sequences made up an early release that covered nearly 650 HLA-typed donors. The study aimed to test whether signatures of past pathogen exposure could be identified by cataloging public T cell receptors. An earlier analysis of approximately 580 of the donors used high-throughput TCR beta sequencing to judge whether each TCR beta V gene segment behaved as functional or pseudogenic. Donor age, sex, ethnicity and CMV serostatus were compiled together with the repertoire data. Genome-wide SNP genotypes for about 65% of the roughly 700 donors were used in a later genetic analysis, which treated that subset as a discovery cohort.

Trimming at the junction amounts to 8 bases on V and 0 bases on J, and the germline ends lie 7 bases apart. Including cysteine and phenylalanine, the CDR3 has 12 amino acids. The CDR3 DNA has 36 bases and is translated from base 1. Looking up the germline V gene (reference sequence) yields CDR1 SEHNR and CDR2 FQNEAQ. A remark on this clone: No antigen is known for it.

The cohort consisted of approximately 690 healthy bone marrow donors. All cohort members were sampled while nominally healthy, although unrecorded immune exposures were likely present. The donor tested CMV seronegative and was one of the 352 seronegative cohort members. Each donor provided a peripheral blood sample, and peripheral blood mononuclear cells were used for TCR beta sequencing. The Qiagen DNeasy Blood Extraction Kit was used to extract genomic DNA from the blood cell samples. What the authors observed across the whole study: According to a later analysis, most CMV-associated TCR beta chains appeared to be HLA-restricted, and the HLA associations seemed to be driven largely by CMV exposure. The study gave a list of 150 to 200 TCR beta chains associated with cytomegalovirus. A few of the identified cytomegalovirus-associated TCR beta chains were confirmed in vitro to be specific for cytomegalovirus antigens. Linkage disequilibrium might explain the correlated functional status among segregating V segments, but an unknown experimental factor could not be excluded. Broadly in line with IMGT annotations, most TCR beta V segments showed up in productive rearrangements about 87% or about 30% of the time in an earlier analysis of several hundred of the donors. In a later analysis, HLA-associated TCR beta chains were found to be more clonally expanded and to have lower generation probabilities than equally common non-associated chains. Because HLA typing was unavailable for some donors at each locus, only the typed subset was used in association tests. A later analysis associated approximately 17,000 TCR beta sequences with specific HLA alleles at a false discovery rate of 0.05. A later analysis found that TCR association rates varied across HLA loci, with DRB1 alleles showing the most associated TCRs and HLA-C alleles the fewest. V-gene and J-gene trimming of TCR beta chains was associated with a missense DCLRE1C variant in a later genetic analysis, and the association was replicated in an independent cohort. A later genetic analysis reported fewer N-insertions in productive TCRs among donors in an Asian-associated ancestry cluster than the roughly 690-donor mean. Because counts were too low, more than 15 rarely observed V segments, including chromosome 9 orphons, were excluded from the earlier analysis of under 650 of the donors. Several of the top co-occurrence clusters appeared to be linked to parvovirus B19, influenza, CMV and Epstein-Barr virus, according to a later analysis. The cohort was sequenced for TCR beta chains only, and without alpha or paired-chain data the features that could be detected were limited. A cluster of highly shared sequence variants was judged likely to be a technical artifact of the sequencing pipeline. Some IMGT-functional V segments, including TRBV6-2 and TRBV6-3, could not be told apart with the 87-base-pair reads, so those segments were excluded. Cytomegalovirus status was reported to be diagnosed by the classifier with high specificity and sensitivity in both the original and validation cohorts. A further reported finding was that TCR beta sequences accurately predicted the HLA-A and HLA-B alleles for most subjects in the first cohort. The authors suggested that the approach could potentially be extended to other disease states and immunological phenotypes. Across donors, most TCR sequences were observed very rarely, whereas some public TCRs were present in many individuals. Roughly uniform sequencing depth across donors was assumed in presence/absence analyses, although this assumption may not hold. When HLA alleles, especially DR and DQ, strongly co-occurred, attributing TCR associations to individual alleles was difficult. The only immune exposure information available for the cohort was CMV serostatus.

Preparation of the library involved the immunoSEQ multiplex PCR assay. A mixture of 60 forward primers for TCR Vbeta segments and 13 reverse primers for TCR Jbeta segments was used in the multiplex PCR. The CDR3 region of rearranged TCR beta genes was amplified from genomic DNA by a multiplex PCR assay. Amplified TCR beta libraries were sequenced as 87-base-pair reads on the Illumina HiSeq System. In the authors' own workflow: Across the 670 or so repertoires, a later analysis counted 75 million to 90 million unique TCR beta chains, roughly 11 million of which were shared by at least two donors. A nearest-neighbor algorithm error-corrected the raw reads and collapsed the reads into unique sequences, merging closely related sequences to remove PCR and sequencing errors. To assign V, D and J gene segments, CDR3 sequences were aligned to IMGT reference sequences. For a sequence to be retained, a match of at least six nucleotides was required to both a V gene segment and a J gene segment. A rearrangement counted as productive if the CDR3 had no stop codons and remained in frame with V and J, and every other rearrangement counted as non-productive. Following IMGT convention, CDR3 was defined as the stretch from the second conserved V-encoded cysteine to the conserved J-encoded phenylalanine. Sequences without an unambiguous match to a single V gene segment were excluded from the earlier analysis of approximately 560 of the donors. In an earlier analysis of some 590 of the donors, V segments were called functional above 56.7% productive rearrangements and were called segregating when the between-donor standard deviation exceeded 5%. To diagnose cytomegalovirus status from the catalog of TCR beta chain sequences, a statistical classification framework was built. In a later analysis, V and J genes were assigned by comparing TCR nucleotide sequences against IMGT/GENE-DB human TR gene sequences. The TCRdist pipeline was used in a later analysis to assign CDR3 sequences and most-parsimonious VDJ recombination scenarios. In a later analysis, every TCR beta chain was defined by the combination of its CDR3 amino acid sequence and its V-gene family, and reads without a unique V-gene family were dropped. To address suspected cross-contamination and a sequencing artifact, a later analysis removed over 500 highly shared, low-generation-probability nucleotide sequences. A later analysis calculated a clonal expansion index for each public chain from normalized within-repertoire ranks of inferred template counts. In a later analysis, generation probabilities were computed with a VDJ recombination model fitted to out-of-frame rearrangements, and the resulting probabilities were checked against IGoR. A later analysis scored TCR-TCR, TCR-HLA and TCR-CMV co-occurrence with hypergeometric tests, applying a repertoire-size bias correction to TCR pairs. A later analysis estimated false discovery rates by permuting HLA or CMV assignments 20 times. In a later analysis, co-occurring TCRs were grouped using DBSCAN, and TCRdist sequence similarity was added for clustering within HLA-allele-positive subsets. Repertoires with fewer than 30,000 or more than 120,000 public chains were left out of co-occurrence clustering, as were a handful of repertoires with anomalous nucleotide sharing. TCRdb obtained this table from immuneACCESS and retained in-frame rearrangements with V and J assigned. These tables miss some clones; where compared with another copy, unresolved V genes account for less than half of the shortfall, and the remainder is unexplained. D and trimming come from the DNA, and the V and J calls and clone size come from that table. This sample's table has entries for over 55,000 clones. The ten biggest clones cover around 4.2% of the sample.

The material sequenced was PBMCs. The TCR comes from a male donor in good health and CMV-seronegative. The chain uses TRBV7-9 and TRBJ1-1; TRBD1 is perhaps the D gene, given 6 matching bases. This receptor has the CDR3 CASWTVNTEAFF. The sequenced DNA is TGTGCCAGCTGGACAGTGAACACTGAAGCTTTCTTT.